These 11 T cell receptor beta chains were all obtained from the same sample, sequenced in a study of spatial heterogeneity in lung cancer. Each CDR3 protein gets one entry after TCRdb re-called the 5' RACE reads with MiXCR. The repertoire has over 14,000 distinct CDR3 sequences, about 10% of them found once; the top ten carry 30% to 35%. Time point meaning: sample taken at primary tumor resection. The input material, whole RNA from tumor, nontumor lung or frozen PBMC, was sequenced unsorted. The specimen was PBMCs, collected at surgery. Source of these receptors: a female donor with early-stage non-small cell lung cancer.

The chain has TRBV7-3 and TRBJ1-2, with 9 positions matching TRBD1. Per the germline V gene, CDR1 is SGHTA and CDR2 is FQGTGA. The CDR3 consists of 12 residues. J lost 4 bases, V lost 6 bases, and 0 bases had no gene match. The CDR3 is CASRTGGYGYTF. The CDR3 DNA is TGTGCCAGCAGGACAGGGGGCTATGGCTACACCTTC. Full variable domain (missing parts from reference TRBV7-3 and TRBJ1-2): GAGVSQTPSNKVTEKGKYVELRCDPISGHTALYWYRQSLGQGPEFLIYFQGTGAADDSGLPNDRFFAVRPEGSVSTLKIQRTERGDSAVYLCASRTGGYGYTFGSGTRLTVV.

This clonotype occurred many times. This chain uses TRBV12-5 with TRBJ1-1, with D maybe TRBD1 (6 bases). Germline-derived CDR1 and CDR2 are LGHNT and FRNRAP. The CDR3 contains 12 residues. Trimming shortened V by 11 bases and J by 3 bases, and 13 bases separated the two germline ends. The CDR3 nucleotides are TGTGCTGAGGGGGAGTGGGACACTGAAGCTTTCTTT. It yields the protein CAEGEWDTEAFF.

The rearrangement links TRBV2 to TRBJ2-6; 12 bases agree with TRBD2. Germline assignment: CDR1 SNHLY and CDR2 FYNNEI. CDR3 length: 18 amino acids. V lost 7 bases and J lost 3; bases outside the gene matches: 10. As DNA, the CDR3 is TGTGCCAGCATCGAGGCACTAGCGGGGGGTATTGGGGCCAACGTCCTGACTTTC. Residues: CASIEALAGGIGANVLTF.

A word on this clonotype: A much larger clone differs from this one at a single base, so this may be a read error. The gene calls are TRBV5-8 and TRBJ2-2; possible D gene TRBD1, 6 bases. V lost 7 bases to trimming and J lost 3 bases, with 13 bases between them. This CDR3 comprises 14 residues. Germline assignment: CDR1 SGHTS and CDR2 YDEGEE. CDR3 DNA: TGTGCCAGCGGCTCCCAGGGGTACACCGGGGAGCTGTTTTTT. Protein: CASGSQGYTGELFF. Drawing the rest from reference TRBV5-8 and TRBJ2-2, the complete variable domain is EAGVTQSPTHLIKTRGQQATLRCSPISGHTSVYWYQQALGLGLQFLLWYDEGEERNRGNFPPRFSGRQFPNYSSELNVNALELEDSALYLCASGSQGYTGELFFGEGSRLTVL.

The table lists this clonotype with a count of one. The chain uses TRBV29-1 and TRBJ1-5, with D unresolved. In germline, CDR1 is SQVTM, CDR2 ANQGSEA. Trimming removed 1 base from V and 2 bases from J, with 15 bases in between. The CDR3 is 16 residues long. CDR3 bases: TGCAGCGTTGAAGTGGCAGGCGGAGGTCGCAATCAGCCCCAGCATTTT. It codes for CSVEVAGGGRNQPQHF.

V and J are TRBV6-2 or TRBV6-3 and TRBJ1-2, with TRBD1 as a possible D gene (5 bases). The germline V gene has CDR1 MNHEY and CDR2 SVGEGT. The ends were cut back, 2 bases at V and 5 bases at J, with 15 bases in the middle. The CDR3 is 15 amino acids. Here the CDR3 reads CASSYGSGNIYGYTF. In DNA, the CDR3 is TGTGCCAGCAGTTACGGGTCAGGGAATATTTATGGCTACACCTTC.

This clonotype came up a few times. The CDR3 sequence: CASRGTDLSPLHF. The CDR3 region has the DNA TGTGCCAGCAGGGGGACAGATCTTTCACCCCTCCACTTT. This sequence joins TRBV27 and TRBJ1-6; 7 bases are a match to TRBD1. V shed 6 bases, J shed 9 bases, and the junction held 5 bases outside the gene matches. The germline V gene has CDR1 MNHEY and CDR2 SMNVEV (reference sequence). The length of the CDR3 is 13 residues.

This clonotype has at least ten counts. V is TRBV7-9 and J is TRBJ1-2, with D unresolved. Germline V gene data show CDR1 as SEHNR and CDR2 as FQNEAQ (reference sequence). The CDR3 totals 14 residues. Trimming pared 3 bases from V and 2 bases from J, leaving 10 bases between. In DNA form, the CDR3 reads TGTGCCAGCAGCTTCGGGATAGGGAACTATGGCTACACCTTC. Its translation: CASSFGIGNYGYTF.

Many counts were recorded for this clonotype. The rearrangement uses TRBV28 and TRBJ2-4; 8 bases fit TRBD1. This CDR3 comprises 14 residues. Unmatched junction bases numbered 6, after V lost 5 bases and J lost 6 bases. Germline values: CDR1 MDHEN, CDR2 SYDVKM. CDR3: CASSPLTGGNIQYF. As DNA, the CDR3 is TGTGCCAGCAGTCCCCTCACAGGGGGAAACATTCAGTACTTC.

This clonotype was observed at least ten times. CDR3 loop: CASSLAGGSTDTQYF. CDR3 coding DNA: TGTGCCAGCAGCTTAGCGGGGGGGAGCACAGATACGCAGTATTTT. The genes are TRBV9 and TRBJ2-3, with 11 bases that match TRBD2. V was clipped by 4 bases and J by 0 bases; unmatched bases: 1. This CDR3 has 15 amino acids. In germline, CDR1 is SGDLS, CDR2 YYNGEE.

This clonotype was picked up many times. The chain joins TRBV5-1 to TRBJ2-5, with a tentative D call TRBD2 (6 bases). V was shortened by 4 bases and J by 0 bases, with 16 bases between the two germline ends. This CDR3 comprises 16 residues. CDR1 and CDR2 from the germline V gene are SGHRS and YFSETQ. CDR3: CASSQIGAGNQETQYF. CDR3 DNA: TGCGCCAGCAGCCAAATTGGGGCGGGGAACCAAGAGACCCAGTACTTC.